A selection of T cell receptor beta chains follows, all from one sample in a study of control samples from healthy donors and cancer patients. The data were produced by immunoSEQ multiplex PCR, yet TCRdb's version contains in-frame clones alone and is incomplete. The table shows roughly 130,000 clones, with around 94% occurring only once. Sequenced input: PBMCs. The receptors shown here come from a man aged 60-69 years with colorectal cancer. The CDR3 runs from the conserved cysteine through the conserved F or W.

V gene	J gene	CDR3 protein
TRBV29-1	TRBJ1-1	CSVYRGRGTEAFF
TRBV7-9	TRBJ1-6	CASRRQESTYNSPLHF
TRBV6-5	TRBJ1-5	CASSRDRRSNQPQHF
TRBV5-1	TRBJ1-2	CASSSPDSYGYTF
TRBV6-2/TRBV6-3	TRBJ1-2	CASSRIRASYGYTF
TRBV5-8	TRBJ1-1	CASSFPGQDTEAFF
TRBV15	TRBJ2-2	CATSYGYTNTGELFF
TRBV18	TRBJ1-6	CASSLQTGARSPLHF
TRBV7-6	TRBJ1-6	CASSQRGQGDNSPLHF
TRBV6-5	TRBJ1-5	CASSADRVDQPQHF
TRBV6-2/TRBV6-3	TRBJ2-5	CLSSYSGGAETQYF
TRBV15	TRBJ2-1	CATYLHPVGQFF
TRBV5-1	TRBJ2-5	CASSLGGQYQETQYF
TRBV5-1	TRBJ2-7	CASSLQGASYEQYF
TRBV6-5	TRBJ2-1	CASSSGGEQFF
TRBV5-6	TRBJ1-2	CASSLDRTGGNYGYTF
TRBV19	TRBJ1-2	CASSRDTGRYGYTF
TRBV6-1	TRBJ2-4	CASSEGGNIQYF
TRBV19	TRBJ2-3	CASTPMVGSTDTQYF
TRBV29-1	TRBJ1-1	CSARGGTEAFF
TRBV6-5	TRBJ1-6	CASSYRTGYNSPLHF
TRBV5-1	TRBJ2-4	CASSLGVIRKAKNIQYF
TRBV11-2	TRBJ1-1	CASSLGRGNTEAFF
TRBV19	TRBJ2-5	CASGTGLEDQETQYF
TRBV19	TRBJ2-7	CASSTGGEQYF
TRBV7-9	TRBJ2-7	CASSLDPASSYEQYF
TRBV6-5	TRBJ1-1	CASSYSVGGDTEAFF
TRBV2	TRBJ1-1	CGTPGHPKVMNTEAFF
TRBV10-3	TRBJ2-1	CAISRGDNEQFF
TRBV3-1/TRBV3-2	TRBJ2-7	CASSQDRLGYEQYF
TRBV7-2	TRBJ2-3	CASSLTSTSTDTQYF
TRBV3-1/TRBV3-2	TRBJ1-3	CASHSGGVGNTIYF
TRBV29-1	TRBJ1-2	CSLERTDREGYTF
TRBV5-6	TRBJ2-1	CASSDPLGGNEQFF
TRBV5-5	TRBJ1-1	CASSQDFPGAFF
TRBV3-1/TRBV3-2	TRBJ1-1	CASSPQRDRGANTEAFF